These T cell receptor beta chains were read from a single sample in a study of shared clonotypes between healthy human individuals. Sequencing used immunoSEQ multiplex PCR; TCRdb keeps in-frame clones, though not all of them. This table holds approximately 500,000 clones, roughly 78% found once. Sequenced sample: PBMCs. Receptors were obtained from a woman in her thirties or forties in good health. Some clones in this sample may be carry-over from other donors' samples. Both conserved end residues are trimmed from each CDR3. For some rows the clone size is stated as once, few or many, or as a class when expanded; others skip it.

>TRBJ1-2|TRBV6-1|-|13
ASSEARREADGYT
>TRBJ2-5|TRBV7-3|-|11
ASSSRYQETQY
>TRBJ2-2|TRBV11-2|-|13
ASSHSGKNTGELF
>TRBJ2-1|TRBV4-1|-|17
ASSLPTRQGRSSYNEQF
>TRBJ1-2|TRBV4-2|-|12
ASSQYGGYYGYT
>TRBJ2-1|TRBV4-1|-|13
ASSHGLVVPNEQF
>TRBJ2-3|TRBV15|-|12
ATSADRGRDTQY
>TRBJ2-7|TRBV6-1|once|11
ASGTRGAYEQY
>TRBJ1-3|TRBV11-2|few|14
ASSRDRPGSGNTIY
>TRBJ2-3|TRBV5-1|-|14
ASSLETSGRAGTQY
>TRBJ2-7|TRBV12-5|-|15
ASGFGDRGRFSNEQY
>TRBJ2-1|TRBV5-8|-|14
ASSLYGYEAYNEQF
>TRBJ2-3|TRBV11-2|-|14
ASSLGTSGYTDTQY